This section outlines one T cell receptor beta chain sequence together with its context. The target of this receptor is not known. The record has no base qualities; no much larger clone is one base away. Participants in the prospective study were aged about 18 to 89 years, lived in under 30 United States geographic areas, and enrolled through a virtual design. To assign participants to cohorts, the prospective study relied on clinical history that participants themselves reported in a screening survey and a study questionnaire. Recovered participants in ImmuneRACE Cohort 3 were defined as having two consecutive negative NP/OP PCR tests, clearance from a healthcare professional, or resolution of symptoms. In the prospective study, mobile phlebotomists collected whole blood, serum and a nasopharyngeal or oropharyngeal swab from each participant. Additional blood draws and questionnaires over a 2-month period could optionally be provided by prospective study participants. Before DNA extraction, blood samples from the prospective study were shipped at room temperature or frozen.

TCRbeta CDR3 regions were amplified from genomic DNA by means of the immunoSEQ Assay, a bias-controlled multiplex PCR. Per the authors' processing: The number of nucleated cells in each sample was estimated by amplification of reference gene primers within the assay. Sequence reads were collapsed and filtered to measure the absolute abundance of every unique TCRbeta CDR3 rearrangement. For each sample, productive Simpson clonality was calculated by taking the square root of Simpson's diversity index across productive rearrangements. TCRdb took over this immuneACCESS table, retaining in-frame rearrangements with V and J assigned. Such tables are incomplete; in checked studies, under half of the missing clones stem from an unresolved V gene, and the remainder is unexplained. The V and J calls and clone size were taken over from that table, and D and trimming were inferred from the DNA. The sample table contains hundreds of thousands of clones; only one count was recorded for approximately 91% of them. About 9.5% of the sample is held by the ten biggest clonotypes.

The source of the sample is a study of blood T cell repertoires in COVID-19 (TCRdb year 2020). At the level of the whole study: Samples covering the acute and convalescent phases of COVID-19 were provided by collaborators in the United States, Italy and Spain. The prospective study material was composed of cDNA or gDNA derived from T cells, B-cell-depleted T cells, or PBMCs. The dataset comprised deeply sampled blood TCRbeta repertoires from subjects exposed to, actively infected with, or recovered from COVID-19. The repertoires were released in a freely available public database meant as a resource for research on the immune response to SARS-CoV-2. The samples were drawn from two sources: the first 160 participants of the ongoing ImmuneRACE study, and about 1,300 subjects contributed by 6 global collaborators. Sample metadata almost always included a de-identified subject ID, COVID-19 status, age in years and sex. HLA class I and class II types, where available, came from metadata supplied by the sample provider rather than from assay-based typing.

Results and caveats for the whole study, not just this receptor: How much clinical and demographic metadata was included differed by source and by participant, and the metadata was provided uncurated.

CDR1 and CDR2, per the germline V gene (reference sequence), are GTSNPN and SVGIG. Deletion took 2 bases off V and 13 bases off J, with a span of 12 bases between the germline ends. The CDR3, from cysteine to phenylalanine, totals 11 residues. CDR3 DNA only is kept here, 33 bases in frame from base 1. The clonotype originates from a woman aged 40-49 years who had recovered from COVID-19. The sample consisted of PBMCs or T cells enriched from blood (not recorded which). The chain was built from TRBV30 and TRBJ1-5; no D segment can be confidently identified. The CDR3 region has the sequence CAWSTGVGQHF. The sequenced DNA is TGTGCCTGGAGTACCGGGGTAGGACAGCATTTT.